This T cell receptor beta chain was obtained from a study of CD8+ T cells in alopecia areata. Study-wide results and caveats: Only a single nonresponder existed, so baseline CD8+ expansion links stay unclear.

About this clone: The antigen is undetermined.

In each case, RNA was isolated and then reverse transcribed into cDNA as the sequencing template. Generated by immunoSEQ multiplex PCR, the TCRdb table keeps only in-frame clones and is missing some. Of 150,000 to 200,000 clones listed, over 45% are singletons. The treatment: oral pan-JAK inhibitor, 5-10 mg twice daily. Lesional scalp punch biopsies and peripheral blood were collected from alopecia areata patients. Germline CDR1 and CDR2: LNHNV and YYDKDF (reference sequence). The CDR3 has 13 residues. With 4 bases removed from V and 3 bases from J, the gap between germline ends came to 9 bases. The specimen comprised CD4+ T cells sorted from blood, sampled at week 24, from a patient treated with tofacitinib. The chain recombines TRBV15 with TRBJ1-2; perhaps TRBD1 as D (5 bases). The receptor was derived from a human donor with alopecia areata. The CDR3 DNA is TGTGCCACCAGCACAGGGAGGGACTATGGCTACACCTTC. As protein: CATSTGRDYGYTF.